The 18 T cell receptor beta chains below were found in one sample sequenced in a study of blood T cell repertoires in COVID-19. Data came from immunoSEQ multiplex PCR; TCRdb stores just in-frame clones and leaves some out. The data contain 260,000 or so clones, around 88% of them seen just once; the ten biggest clones take up 1.2%. Sequences were obtained from PBMCs or T cells enriched from blood (not recorded which). The receptors were sampled from a woman in her thirties or forties with acute COVID-19.

This chain links TRBV30 with TRBJ2-7; TRBD1 is a possible D gene (6 bases). From germline, CDR1 is GTSNPN and CDR2 SVGIG (reference sequence). The CDR3 has 13 residues. The V and J ends lost 3 bases and 4 bases respectively, with 13 bases between them. CDR3 residues: CAWSEPGAYEQYF. Written as DNA, the CDR3 is TGTGCCTGGAGCGAGCCAGGGGCTTACGAGCAGTACTTC.

This sequence joins TRBV20-1 and TRBJ2-2, with D possibly matching TRBD2 (6 bases). CDR1 is DFQATT and CDR2 is SNEGSKA in the germline V gene (reference sequence). V was shortened by 3 bases and J by 4 bases, with 15 bases between the two germline ends. The CDR3 totals 15 residues. CDR3 coding DNA: TGCAGTGCTAGTGTTGGAGGGCCGGGCACCGGGGAGCTGTTTTTT. Translating it yields CSASVGGPGTGELFF.

The rearrangement joins TRBV13 to TRBJ2-7; D gene uncertain. The CDR3 spans 14 residues. The V gene lost 2 bases and the J gene lost 5 bases, with 13 bases spanning the gap. The V gene's germline CDR1 is PRHDT and CDR2 FYEKMQ (reference sequence). The CDR3 DNA reads TGTGCCAGCAGCTTATCCCGTAATCTAAACGAGCAGTACTTC. It codes for CASSLSRNLNEQYF. The whole variable domain, remainder taken from reference TRBV13 and TRBJ2-7, is AAGVIQSPRHLIKEKRETATLKCYPIPRHDTVYWYQQGPGQDPQFLISFYEKMQSDKGSIPDRFSAQQFSDYHSELNMSSLELGDSALYFCASSLSRNLNEQYFGPGTRLTVT.

The V call is TRBV9, the J call TRBJ1-5, with D possibly being TRBD1 (6 bases). Germline assignment: CDR1 SGDLS and CDR2 YYNGEE. The CDR3 length is 15 residues. V was shortened by 0 bases and J by 5 bases, with 12 bases between the two germline ends. CDR3 bases: TGTGCCAGCAGCGTAGGCCCCTCAGGGGATCAGCCCCAGCATTTT. This sequence encodes CASSVGPSGDQPQHF.

V and J are TRBV7-9 and TRBJ2-1; 7 bases match TRBD1. This CDR3 contains 15 residues. Per germline, CDR1 SEHNR and CDR2 FQNEAQ (reference sequence). Germline trimming cut 1 base from V and 4 bases from J; bases unmatched to any gene: 4. CDR3 sequence (DNA): TGTGCCAGCAGCTTAGAGACAGGGTTATACAATGAGCAGTTCTTC. Its translation is CASSLETGLYNEQFF. The full variable domain, completed using reference TRBV7-9 and TRBJ2-1, is DTGVSQNPRHKITKRGQNVTFRCDPISEHNRLYWYRQTLGQGPEFLTYFQNEAQLEKSRLLSDRFSAERPKGSFSTLEIQRTEQGDSAMYLCASSLETGLYNEQFFGPGTRLTVL.

This clone was observed a single time. The chain is built from TRBV15 and TRBJ2-7; 8 bases agree with TRBD1. The CDR3 sequence is 17 residues long. The J segment lost 2 bases and the V segment lost 2 bases, leaving 11 bases of the junction unmatched. The germline CDR1 and CDR2 sequences are LNHNV and YYDKDF (reference sequence). The CDR3 reads CATSRLILTGETYEQYF. The CDR3 coding sequence is TGTGCCACCAGCAGACTTATTTTGACAGGGGAAACCTACGAGCAGTACTTC.

This chain joins TRBV19 and TRBJ2-7; TRBD2 matches at 14 bases. The germline V gene has CDR1 LNHDA and CDR2 SQIVND (reference sequence). Trimming at V came to 1 base and at J to 3 bases, leaving 5 bases not matched to a gene. The CDR3 runs 17 residues. CDR3 sequence: CASSIGGGLAGDYEQYF. In DNA, the CDR3 is TGTGCCAGTAGTATAGGTGGGGGACTAGCGGGAGACTACGAGCAGTACTTC.

This chain connects TRBV11-2 to TRBJ2-7; 12 bases match TRBD2. The trim removed 5 bases at V and 6 bases at J, leaving 11 bases unmatched. The V gene's germline CDR1 is SGHAT and CDR2 FQNNGV. CDR3 length: 16 amino acids. This CDR3 reads CASSLSQTSGSSEQYV. CDR3 nucleotide sequence: TGTGCCAGCAGCCTTTCCCAGACTAGCGGGAGTTCCGAGCAGTACGTC.

J is TRBJ1-1 and V is TRBV28; D possibly corresponds to TRBD1 (5 bases). CDR3 length: 13 residues. In germline, CDR1 is MDHEN, CDR2 SYDVKM. The V gene lost 9 bases and the J gene lost 6 bases, with 17 bases spanning the gap. CDR3 residues: CASANRPYAEAFF. The DNA of the CDR3 is TGTGCCAGTGCGAACAGGCCGTACGCTGAAGCTTTCTTT.

The V and J genes are TRBV28 and TRBJ2-7; 7 bases match TRBD1. Trimming removed 5 bases from V and 4 bases from J; junction bases left unmatched: 11. This CDR3 has 15 amino acids. The germline gives CDR1 MDHEN, CDR2 SYDVKM. The CDR3 bases are TGTGCCAGCAGTAGTACAGGGGTCCCTCCATACGAGCAGTACTTC. This sequence encodes CASSSTGVPPYEQYF.

This clone came up a few times. J is TRBJ2-3 and V is TRBV7-2; weak D call: TRBD1 (6 bases). Between the trimmed V and J ends, which lost 0 bases and 3 bases, there was a span of 7 bases. Germline V gene lookup returns CDR1 SGHTA and CDR2 FQGNSA. The CDR3 totals 14 residues. This chain's CDR3 is CASSLATGTDTQYF. The CDR3 DNA sequence: TGTGCCAGCAGCTTAGCCACAGGGACAGATACGCAGTATTTT.

This chain links TRBV28 with TRBJ2-2; 15 nucleotides line up with TRBD2. V lost 7 bases to trimming and J lost 4 bases; unmatched junction nucleotides: 10. Germline V lookup: CDR1 MDHEN, CDR2 SYDVKM. CDR3 length equals 18 residues. CDR3 sequence: CASIRGLAGGWGTGELFF. The CDR3 coding sequence is TGTGCCAGCATTAGGGGACTAGCGGGAGGTTGGGGCACCGGGGAGCTGTTTTTT.

This clone was recorded once. The chain joins TRBV11-2 to TRBJ1-3; TRBD1 is a possible D gene (5 bases). Trimming pared 0 bases from V and 4 bases from J, leaving 7 bases between. Germline V gene data show CDR1 as SGHAT and CDR2 as FQNNGV. The CDR3 totals 14 residues. DNA of the CDR3: TGTGCCAGCAGCTTAGATCCAGGGGGAAACACCATATATTTT. Protein sequence: CASSLDPGGNTIYF.

The chain has TRBV19 and TRBJ1-6; no clear D. The CDR3 consists of 15 residues. From germline, CDR1 is LNHDA and CDR2 SQIVND (reference sequence). With 5 bases removed from V and 4 bases from J, the gap between germline ends came to 12 bases. CDR3 residues: CASSGMRQYNSPLHF. CDR3 DNA: TGTGCCAGTAGTGGCATGCGGCAGTATAATTCACCCCTCCACTTT.

The chain combines TRBV19 with TRBJ1-5, with a possible D match to TRBD1 (5 bases). The CDR3 loop spans 15 amino acids. Trimming took 4 bases from V and 2 from J, leaving 12 bases between them. Per germline, CDR1 LNHDA and CDR2 SQIVND (reference sequence). The CDR3 DNA sequence: TGTGCCAGTAGTACCCAAGGGGTAGGCAATCAGCCCCAGCATTTT. It specifies CASSTQGVGNQPQHF.

The chain carries TRBV28 and TRBJ2-3; TRBD2 aligns across 12 bases. CDR1 MDHEN and CDR2 SYDVKM come from the germline V gene. The CDR3 runs to 16 residues. Germline trimming cut 4 bases from V and 3 bases from J; bases unmatched to any gene: 5. CDR3 nucleotide sequence: TGTGCCAGCAGTTCTGGACTAGCGGGAATTACAGATACGCAGTATTTT. Encoded protein: CASSSGLAGITDTQYF.

J is TRBJ2-4 and V is TRBV6-2 or TRBV6-3, with D possibly matching TRBD2 (6 bases). Trimming shortened V by 3 bases and J by 3 bases, and 12 bases separated the two germline ends. The germline gives CDR1 MNHEY, CDR2 SVGEGT. This CDR3 has 15 amino acids. CDR3 in amino acids: CASSYSSGDKNIQYF. CDR3 nucleotides: TGTGCCAGCAGTTATAGTTCGGGGGACAAAAACATTCAGTACTTC.

The genes are TRBV28 and TRBJ1-1; D unclear. V lost 6 bases to trimming and J lost 1 base, with 18 bases between them. The germline V gene encodes CDR1 MDHEN and CDR2 SYDVKM. The CDR3 has 16 amino acids. Written as DNA, the CDR3 is TGTGCCAGCAGCCCAACGGTCGGGGAGGGGAACACTGAAGCTTTCTTT. Its translation: CASSPTVGEGNTEAFF. The whole variable domain, filled in from reference TRBV28 and TRBJ1-1, reads DVKVTQSSRYLVKRTGEKVFLECVQDMDHENMFWYRQDPGLGLRLIYFSYDVKMKEKGDIPEGYSVSREKKERFSLILESASTNQTSMYLCASSPTVGEGNTEAFFGQGTRLTVV.